Shown below are 21 T cell receptor beta chains from a single sample sequenced in a study of T cell responses to AZD1222 COVID-19 vaccine (dated by TCRdb to about 2021). Library creation used the immunoSEQ multiplex PCR assay. TCRdb limited this immuneACCESS table to in-frame rearrangements with V and J called. A share of clones is missing; checked studies link under half to unresolved V genes, and the rest is unexplained. The sample table holds some 100,000 clones, of which around nine tenths were seen once. Together, the top ten hold roughly 7.1% of the sample. The label giving this sample's time point can be read as: about 28 days (+/-7) after the second vaccine dose. This sample comprised peripheral blood, obtained 28 days after the second AZD1222 dose. These receptors were obtained from an adult who received the AZD1222 COVID-19 vaccine.

CDR3 coding DNA: TGTGCCAGGGAGGGGACGGAGAACACCGGGGAGCTGTTTTTT. Its translation is CAREGTENTGELFF. The rearrangement joins TRBV21-1 to TRBJ2-2; the table's D call, TRBD2, was not checked against the DNA. TRBV21-1 is annotated as a pseudogene. This CDR3 comprises 14 residues.

The CDR3 reads CASSRGQGYGYTF. The CDR3 nucleotides read TGTGCCAGCAGCCGGGGACAGGGCTATGGCTACACCTTC. This chain links TRBV28 with TRBJ1-2; TRBD1 aligns across 9 bases. Germline loops: CDR1 MDHEN, CDR2 SYDVKM. The CDR3 covers 13 residues. V shed 6 bases and J 4 bases; nucleotides not matched to a gene: 3.

The chain recombines TRBV4-2 with TRBJ1-1; a weak D match, TRBD1 (5 bases). Trimming took 4 bases from V and 4 from J, leaving 16 bases between them. Germline-derived CDR1 and CDR2 are LGHNA and YNFKEQ. The CDR3 length is 15 residues. CDR3 amino acids: CASSPPVGPPTEAFF. The DNA for the CDR3 is TGTGCCAGCAGCCCTCCTGTGGGACCCCCCACTGAAGCTTTCTTT.

The rearrangement links TRBV11-2 to TRBJ2-1; no reliable D call. Trimming removed 1 base from V and 9 bases from J, with 10 bases in between. CDR3 length equals 13 residues. The germline V gene encodes CDR1 SGHAT and CDR2 FQNNGV. This CDR3 is CASSLGGWSEQFF. CDR3 DNA sequence: TGTGCCAGCAGCTTAGGGGGATGGAGTGAGCAGTTCTTC.

V and J are TRBV21-1 and TRBJ1-5. TRBV21-1 is a recognized pseudogene. The length of the CDR3 is 15 residues. CDR3 bases: TGTGCCAGCAGCAGCCCGGTTATCCGCAATCAGCCCCAGCATTTT. This sequence encodes CASSSPVIRNQPQHF.

This clone came up a few times. The chain uses TRBV19 and TRBJ1-6; D uncertain. V lost 3 bases and J lost 8, with 17 bases in between. This CDR3 has 16 residues. Per the germline V gene, CDR1 is LNHDA and CDR2 is SQIVND (reference sequence). CDR3 protein: CASSMDSNTDYSPLHF. The CDR3 coding sequence is TGTGCCAGTAGTATGGATTCGAACACCGATTATTCACCCCTCCACTTT.

The gene calls are TRBV5-1 and TRBJ1-5; D gene ambiguous. The germline V gene encodes CDR1 SGHRS and CDR2 YFSETQ. Trimming stripped 2 bases from V and 3 bases from J, with 12 bases between. This CDR3 has 15 amino acids. The CDR3 DNA reads as TGCGCCAGCAGCTTCGTCGCAGTGGTCAATCAGCCCCAGCATTTT. Protein sequence: CASSFVAVVNQPQHF.

The V and J genes are TRBV5-4 and TRBJ2-3; 13 bases are a match to TRBD2. Germline V CDR1 and CDR2: SGHNT, YYREEE (reference sequence). The ends lost 0 bases at V and 1 base at J; junction bases unmatched: 5. This CDR3 contains 18 residues. This CDR3 is CASSLGTSGSYGTDTQYF. CDR3 in DNA: TGTGCCAGCAGCTTGGGGACTAGCGGGAGTTATGGCACAGATACGCAGTATTTT.

This clone was observed a single time. J is TRBJ1-5 and V is TRBV25-1; no reliable D call. The germline V gene encodes CDR1 MGHDK and CDR2 SYGVNS. The CDR3 is made up of 13 amino acids. Between the trimmed V and J ends, which lost 3 bases and 3 bases, there was a span of 6 bases. The CDR3: CASSDSTNQPQHF. Here the CDR3 DNA reads TGTGCCAGCAGTGATTCAACCAATCAGCCCCAGCATTTT.

The rearrangement joins TRBV7-3 to TRBJ1-1; D gene unclear. The V gene's germline CDR1 is SGHTA and CDR2 FQGTGA. V was clipped by 1 base and J by 5 bases, with 14 bases between them. The CDR3 is made up of 15 amino acids. CDR3 coding DNA: TGTGCCAGCAGCTTAAGCCCGGTGTTTGAAACTGAAGCTTTCTTT. It codes for CASSLSPVFETEAFF.

The rearrangement joins TRBV3-1 (or the pseudogene TRBV3-2) to TRBJ1-2; D gene ambiguous. V gave up 6 bases and J gave up 0 bases, with 11 bases separating them. This CDR3 has 14 residues. Germline loops: CDR1 LGHDT, CDR2 YNNKEL (reference sequence). The CDR3 reads CASRPRASNYGYTF. CDR3 DNA: TGTGCCAGCAGACCTAGGGCTTCTAACTATGGCTACACCTTC.

V and J are TRBV19 and TRBJ1-2, with unresolved D. CDR3 length: 12 residues. CDR1 is LNHDA, CDR2 SQIVND, per germline (reference sequence). Trimming took off 1 base at V and 7 bases at J, with 7 bases between the two ends. In DNA form, the CDR3 reads TGTGCCAGTAGTATAGGCGTCTTTGGCTACACCTTC. Residues: CASSIGVFGYTF.

This rearrangement joins TRBV18 to TRBJ2-1; D is ambiguous. Trimming left V 4 bases short and J 7 bases short, with 14 bases between. CDR3 length: 14 amino acids. Germline assignment: CDR1 KGHSH and CDR2 LQKENI. CDR3 nucleotide sequence: TGTGCCAGCTCACTCCCCACCGCTGGGAATGAGCAGTTCTTC. Protein product: CASSLPTAGNEQFF.

V is TRBV6-5 and J is TRBJ2-7, with 11 bases lining up with TRBD2. The CDR3 extends over 16 amino acids. Germline CDR1 reads MNHEY; CDR2 reads SVGAGI. The junction had 4 bases not matched to a gene; V was cut back by 0 bases and J by 3 bases. The CDR3 DNA sequence: TGTGCCAGCAGTTACTCCGCACTAGCGGGAGTCTACGAGCAGTACTTC. This encodes CASSYSALAGVYEQYF.

Written as DNA, the CDR3 is TGCAGTGCTAGTGCACAAGGTGAAAAACTGTTTTTT. Residues: CSASAQGEKLFF. This chain links TRBV20-1 with TRBJ1-4; D unresolved. This CDR3 region has 12 residues. Deletions cut 3 bases from V and 7 bases from J, with 9 bases between. Per germline, CDR1 DFQATT and CDR2 SNEGSKA (reference sequence).

The chain recombines TRBV4-1 with TRBJ2-1, with 11 bases lining up with TRBD2. This CDR3 is 16 amino acids long. Trimming took 5 bases from V and 2 from J; bases not matched to a gene: 5. Germline assignment: CDR1 MGHRA and CDR2 YSYEKL. The CDR3 sequence is CASSYTSGGAYNEQFF. The CDR3 nucleotides read TGCGCCAGCAGCTATACTAGCGGGGGTGCCTACAATGAGCAGTTCTTC.

The chain links TRBV29-1 to TRBJ2-7; 7 nucleotides align to TRBD1. V gave up 6 bases and J gave up 7 bases; unmatched junction bases: 15. CDR1 is SQVTM, CDR2 ANQGSEA, per germline. This CDR3 comprises 14 residues. DNA of the CDR3: TGCAGCGTGATGAAACAGGGGTTAGCGATTGAGCAGTACTTC. It yields the protein CSVMKQGLAIEQYF.

The chain carries TRBV4-2 and TRBJ2-7, with a weak D call TRBD1 (5 bases). Germline-derived CDR1 and CDR2 are LGHNA and YNFKEQ. V was cut by 0 bases and J by 0 bases, with 9 bases left in between. The CDR3 length is 15 residues. The CDR3 DNA follows: TGTGCCAGCAGCCAAGACCAGGGCCCCTCCTACGAGCAGTACTTC. It specifies CASSQDQGPSYEQYF.

The gene calls are TRBV29-1 and TRBJ2-7; D assignment may be TRBD1 or TRBD2 (7 bases each). The V gene lost 6 bases and the J gene lost 0 bases, with 15 bases spanning the gap. The CDR3 runs to 14 residues. Germline CDR1 is SQVTM and CDR2 is ANQGSEA. The DNA of the CDR3 is TGCAGCGTAGAGACAGGGAGGGACTCCTACGAGCAGTACTTC. Its protein product is CSVETGRDSYEQYF.

The chain employs TRBV28 and TRBJ1-5, with D uncertain. The V gene lost 4 bases and the J gene lost 0 bases, with 10 bases spanning the gap. This CDR3 spans 15 amino acids. Germline V gives CDR1 MDHEN, CDR2 SYDVKM. The CDR3 sequence is CASSYLGSSNQPQHF. The CDR3 region has the DNA TGTGCCAGCAGTTATTTGGGTAGTAGCAATCAGCCCCAGCATTTT.

The CDR3 DNA reads TGTGCCAGCAGCCCTCGGATTGACTCCTACGAGCAGTACTTC. This encodes CASSPRIDSYEQYF. V usage is TRBV11-3 and J usage is TRBJ2-7; D remains ambiguous. Germline-derived CDR1 and CDR2 are SGHNT and YENEEA. Trimming took 5 bases from V and 0 from J, leaving 11 bases between them. This CDR3 has 14 residues.